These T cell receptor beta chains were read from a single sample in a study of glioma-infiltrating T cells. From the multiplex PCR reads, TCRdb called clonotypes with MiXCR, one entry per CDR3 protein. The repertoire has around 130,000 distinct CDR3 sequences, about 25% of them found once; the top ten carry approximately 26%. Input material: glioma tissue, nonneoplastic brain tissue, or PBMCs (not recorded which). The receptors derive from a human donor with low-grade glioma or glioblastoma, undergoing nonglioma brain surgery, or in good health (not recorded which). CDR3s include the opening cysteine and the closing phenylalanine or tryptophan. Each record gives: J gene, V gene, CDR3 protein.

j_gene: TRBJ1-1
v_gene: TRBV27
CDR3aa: CATHGESAEAFF

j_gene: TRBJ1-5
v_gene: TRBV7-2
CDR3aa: CASSSGLSNQPQHF

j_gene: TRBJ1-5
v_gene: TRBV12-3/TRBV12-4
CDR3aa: CASSSNRASNQPQHF

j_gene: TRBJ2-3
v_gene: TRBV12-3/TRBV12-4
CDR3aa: CASSRDLTGTQYF

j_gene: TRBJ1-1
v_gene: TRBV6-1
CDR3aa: CASSASSGANTEAFF

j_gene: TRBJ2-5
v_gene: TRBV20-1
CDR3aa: CSARDPAGRAETQYF

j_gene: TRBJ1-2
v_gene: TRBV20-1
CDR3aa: CSARSVGGGDLYGYTF

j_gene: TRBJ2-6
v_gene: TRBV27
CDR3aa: CASRPSMGVSGANVLTF

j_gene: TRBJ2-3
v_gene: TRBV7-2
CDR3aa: CASSPRPSGVGTQYF

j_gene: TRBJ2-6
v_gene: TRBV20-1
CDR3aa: CSAQRGGTGANVLTF

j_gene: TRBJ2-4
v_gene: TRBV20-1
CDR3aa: CSASRQGLYIQYF

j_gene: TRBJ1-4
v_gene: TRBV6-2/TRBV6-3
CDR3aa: CAISGETTNEKLFF

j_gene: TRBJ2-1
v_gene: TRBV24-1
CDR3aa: CATSDSLLADEQLF